Presented here are 16 T cell receptor beta chains from one specimen sequenced in a study of early T cells in non-severe SARS-CoV-2 infection. TCRdb called the 5' RACE reads again in MiXCR, with one record for every CDR3 protein. The sample has 45,000 to 60,000 distinct CDR3 sequences, 9.3% seen once. What was sequenced was whole blood. The receptors originated from an adult who was a healthcare worker with PCR-confirmed SARS-CoV-2 infection or an uninfected control (not recorded which).

This clonotype was counted ten times or more. The V call is TRBV3-1, the J call TRBJ1-6; D is possibly TRBD1 (6 bases). V lost 1 base and J lost 10, with 14 bases in between. CDR1 and CDR2 from the germline V gene are LGHDT and YNNKEL (reference sequence). This CDR3 has 15 residues. The CDR3: CASSQARGGRSPLHF. CDR3 nucleotide sequence: TGTGCCAGCAGCCAAGCTAGAGGGGGACGATCACCCCTCCACTTT.

The rearrangement joins TRBV3-1 to TRBJ2-2; 9 bases align to TRBD1. CDR1 is LGHDT and CDR2 is YNNKEL in the germline V gene (reference sequence). V lost 0 bases to trimming and J lost 3 bases; unmatched junction nucleotides: 5. The CDR3 runs 17 residues. In DNA, the CDR3 is TGTGCCAGCAGCCAAGAGGGACAGGGCTACTACACCGGGGAGCTGTTTTTT. Translation: CASSQEGQGYYTGELFF.

This clonotype was counted between two and nine times. The chain combines TRBV12-3 or TRBV12-4 with TRBJ2-3; tentative D call: TRBD2 (6 bases). Trimming removed 3 bases at V and 7 bases at J, with 20 bases between. The CDR3 has 16 residues. The CDR3 reads CASSFSSGTPVNTQYF. In DNA, the CDR3 is TGTGCCAGCAGTTTTAGTTCTGGGACTCCGGTAAATACGCAGTATTTT.

This clonotype was observed a few times. The V and J genes are TRBV6-5 and TRBJ2-1, with 7 bases fitting TRBD1. Germline values: CDR1 MNHEY, CDR2 SVGAGI. The CDR3 loop spans 16 amino acids. Trimming removed 5 bases from V and 0 bases from J; junction bases left unmatched: 7. The CDR3 sequence is CASSREWDSSYNEQFF. CDR3 sequence (DNA): TGTGCCAGCAGTAGAGAGTGGGACAGCTCCTACAATGAGCAGTTCTTC.

This clonotype was observed a handful of times. CDR3 in DNA: TGCGCCAGCAGCCGGATACAGGCCGGCCGGGACATTCAGTACTTC. Its protein product is CASSRIQAGRDIQYF. The rearrangement uses TRBV4-1 and TRBJ2-4, with D perhaps TRBD1 (5 bases). The CDR3 has 15 amino acids. Germline assignment: CDR1 MGHRA and CDR2 YSYEKL. V lost 4 bases and J 8 bases, leaving 18 bases between the germline ends.

This clonotype showed up many times. V usage is TRBV20-1 and J usage is TRBJ1-1; no firm D call. CDR1 is DFQATT and CDR2 is SNEGSKA in the germline V gene (reference sequence). The CDR3 has 15 amino acids. Between the trimmed V and J ends, which lost 1 base and 4 bases, there was a span of 16 bases. In nucleotides, the CDR3 is TGCAGTGCTAGAGCCCCGGCCCCCCCGCGCACTGAAGCTTTCTTT. This translates into CSARAPAPPRTEAFF.

J is TRBJ1-3 and V is TRBV5-1, with D unclear. The germline V and J ends were trimmed by 0 bases and 2 bases, with 9 bases remaining between them. CDR1 and CDR2 from the germline V gene are SGHRS and YFSETQ. CDR3 length equals 15 residues. CDR3 DNA: TGCGCCAGCAGCTTGGCCCTAGCTACTGGAAACACCATATATTTT. Protein sequence: CASSLALATGNTIYF. The full variable domain, with the rest looked up from reference TRBV5-1 and TRBJ1-3, is KAGVTQTPRYLIKTRGQQVTLSCSPISGHRSVSWYQQTPGQGLQFLFEYFSETQRNKGNFPGRFSGRQFSNSRSEMNVSTLELGDSALYLCASSLALATGNTIYFGEGSWLTVV.

The chain has TRBV11-2 and TRBJ2-3, with D hard to call. Trimming cost V 1 base and J 8 bases, with 4 bases left between them. The CDR3 is 11 amino acids. In germline, CDR1 is SGHAT, CDR2 FQNNGV. The CDR3 here is CASSLAATQYF. The CDR3 DNA sequence: TGTGCCAGCAGCTTAGCAGCTACGCAGTATTTT.

This clonotype was counted at least ten times. The rearrangement joins TRBV6-6 to TRBJ1-5, with D unresolved. The germline CDR1 and CDR2 sequences are MNHNY and SVGAGI (reference sequence). The V end lost 5 bases, the J end lost 4 bases, and 6 bases lay between the germline ends. The CDR3 is made up of 12 amino acids. CDR3 nucleotide sequence: TGTGCCAGCAGTGAACGGAATCAGCCCCAGCATTTT. This translates into CASSERNQPQHF.

This clonotype was picked up many times. The CDR3 loop reads CASSPLGQEGTF. The CDR3 nucleotides read TGTGCCAGCAGCCCCCTTGGACAGGAAGGCACCTTC. The chain carries TRBV5-6 and TRBJ1-2; 7 bases fit TRBD1. Germline values: CDR1 SGHDT, CDR2 YYEEEE. CDR3 length equals 12 residues. The trim removed 4 bases at V and 13 bases at J, leaving 10 bases unmatched.

This clonotype was detected ten times or more. V gene TRBV2 combines with J gene TRBJ2-3, with D perhaps matching TRBD1 or TRBD2 (5 bases each). V was pared by 8 bases and J by 6 bases, with 12 bases between. The CDR3 loop spans 12 amino acids. Germline CDR1 and CDR2: SNHLY and FYNNEI. The CDR3 DNA is TGTGCCAGCCGGGACCTGGTTGATACGCAGTATTTT. This sequence encodes CASRDLVDTQYF.

This clonotype has more than one count but fewer than ten. The genes are TRBV27 and TRBJ1-5; 8 bases fit TRBD1. Germline loops: CDR1 MNHEY, CDR2 SMNVEV (reference sequence). After removal of 4 bases from V and 11 bases from J, the junction contained 13 bases not matched to a gene. The CDR3 extends over 15 amino acids. The CDR3 DNA is TGTGCCAGCAGTTCCGGACAGGGCCGTCCTTGGGCCCAGCATTTT. Translation gives CASSSGQGRPWAQHF.

The chain links TRBV4-2 to TRBJ1-6; a possible D gene is TRBD1 (5 bases). The CDR3 has 17 amino acids. V lost 0 bases to trimming and J lost 7 bases, with 16 bases between them. Per germline, CDR1 LGHNA and CDR2 YNFKEQ. This CDR3 is CASSQEIFRQGNSPLHF. DNA for the CDR3: TGTGCCAGCAGCCAAGAAATTTTCCGGCAGGGAAATTCACCCCTCCACTTT.

This clonotype was picked up many times. A read error may produce the germline difference seen at one junction end. The rearrangement joins TRBV7-2 to TRBJ2-1; D unresolved. The CDR3 has 11 amino acids. The germline V gene has CDR1 SGHTA and CDR2 FQGNSA. The CDR3 bases are TGTGCCAGCAGCTTAAAATCAGTTGCGATCTTC. This translates into CASSLKSVAIF.

The V call is TRBV13, the J call TRBJ2-7; no clear D. The germline V gene has CDR1 PRHDT and CDR2 FYEKMQ (reference sequence). The CDR3 loop spans 14 amino acids. Trimming stripped 5 bases from V and 0 bases from J, with 11 bases between. This chain's CDR3 is CASSQDGSSYEQYF. For the CDR3, the DNA is TGTGCCAGCAGCCAAGACGGCAGCTCCTACGAGCAGTACTTC. The whole variable domain, filled in from reference TRBV13 and TRBJ2-7, reads AAGVIQSPRHLIKEKRETATLKCYPIPRHDTVYWYQQGPGQDPQFLISFYEKMQSDKGSIPDRFSAQQFSDYHSELNMSSLELGDSALYFCASSQDGSSYEQYFGPGTRLTVT.

This chain joins TRBV12-3 or TRBV12-4 and TRBJ1-1; tentative D call: TRBD1 (6 bases). The V gene lost 5 bases and the J gene lost 2 bases, with 9 bases spanning the gap. The CDR3 consists of 13 residues. CDR3 coding DNA: TGTGCCAGCAGTGACAGGAGCAACACTGAAGCTTTCTTT. Encoded protein: CASSDRSNTEAFF.